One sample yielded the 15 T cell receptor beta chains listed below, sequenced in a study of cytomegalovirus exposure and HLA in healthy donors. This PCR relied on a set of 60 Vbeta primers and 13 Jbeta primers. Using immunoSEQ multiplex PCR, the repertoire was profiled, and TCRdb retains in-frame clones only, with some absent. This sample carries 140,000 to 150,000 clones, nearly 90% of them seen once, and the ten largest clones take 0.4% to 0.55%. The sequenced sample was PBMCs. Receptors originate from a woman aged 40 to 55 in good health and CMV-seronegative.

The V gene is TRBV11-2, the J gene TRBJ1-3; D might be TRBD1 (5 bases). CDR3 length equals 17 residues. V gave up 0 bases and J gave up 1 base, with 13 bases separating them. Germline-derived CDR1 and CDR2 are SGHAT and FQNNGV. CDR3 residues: CASSLDFAGPSGNTIYF. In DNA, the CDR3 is TGTGCCAGCAGCTTAGATTTTGCAGGGCCGTCTGGAAACACCATATATTTT. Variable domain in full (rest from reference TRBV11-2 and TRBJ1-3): EAGVAQSPRYKIIEKRQSVAFWCNPISGHATLYWYQQILGQGPKLLIQFQNNGVVDDSQLPKDRFSAERLKGVDSTLKIQPAKLEDSAVYLCASSLDFAGPSGNTIYFGEGSWLTVV.

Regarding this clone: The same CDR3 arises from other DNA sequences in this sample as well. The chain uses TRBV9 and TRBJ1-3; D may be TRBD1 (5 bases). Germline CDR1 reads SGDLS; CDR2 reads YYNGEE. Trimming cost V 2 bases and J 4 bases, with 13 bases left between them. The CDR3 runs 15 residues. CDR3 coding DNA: TGTGCCAGCAGCGTTGCCAGGGAGGGAGGAAACACCATATATTTT. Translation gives CASSVAREGGNTIYF.

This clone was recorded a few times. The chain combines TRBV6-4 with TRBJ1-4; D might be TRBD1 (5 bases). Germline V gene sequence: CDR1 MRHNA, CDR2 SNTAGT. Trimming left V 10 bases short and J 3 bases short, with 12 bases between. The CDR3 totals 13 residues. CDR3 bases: TGTGCCACCCGGGGGTCAGCTAATGAAAAACTGTTTTTT. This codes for CATRGSANEKLFF.

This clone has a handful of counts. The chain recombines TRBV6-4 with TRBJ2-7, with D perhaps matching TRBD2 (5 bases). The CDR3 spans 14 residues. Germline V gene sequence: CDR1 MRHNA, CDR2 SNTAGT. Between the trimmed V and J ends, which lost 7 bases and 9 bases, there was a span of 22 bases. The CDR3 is CASIGRPAAGGQYF. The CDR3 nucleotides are TGTGCCAGCATTGGACGTCCCGCGGCGGGTGGGCAGTACTTC.

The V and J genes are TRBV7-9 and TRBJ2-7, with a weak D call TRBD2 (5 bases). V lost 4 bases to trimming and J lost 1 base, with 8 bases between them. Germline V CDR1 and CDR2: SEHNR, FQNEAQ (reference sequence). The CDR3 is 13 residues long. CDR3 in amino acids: CASSSTRSYEQYF. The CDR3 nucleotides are TGTGCCAGCAGCTCAACTAGATCCTACGAGCAGTACTTC.

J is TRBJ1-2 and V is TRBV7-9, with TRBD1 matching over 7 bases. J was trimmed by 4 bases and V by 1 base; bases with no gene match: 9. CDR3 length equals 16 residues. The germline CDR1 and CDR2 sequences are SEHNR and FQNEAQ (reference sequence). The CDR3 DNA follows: TGTGCCAGCAGCTTAGGGAAAGAACAGGGGCCCTATGGCTACACCTTC. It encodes CASSLGKEQGPYGYTF.

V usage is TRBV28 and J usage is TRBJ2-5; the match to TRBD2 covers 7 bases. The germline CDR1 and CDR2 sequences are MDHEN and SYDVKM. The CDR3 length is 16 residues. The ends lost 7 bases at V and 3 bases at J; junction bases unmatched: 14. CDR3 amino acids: CASTAGRVAGEETQYF. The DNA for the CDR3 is TGTGCCAGCACCGCAGGACGCGTGGCGGGAGAAGAGACCCAGTACTTC.

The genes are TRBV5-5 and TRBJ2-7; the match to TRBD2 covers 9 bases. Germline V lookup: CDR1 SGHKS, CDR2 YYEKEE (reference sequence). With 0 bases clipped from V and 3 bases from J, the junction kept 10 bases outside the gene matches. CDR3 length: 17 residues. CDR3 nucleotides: TGTGCCAGCAGCTTGGCTCCGTCTAGCGGGGAACTCTACGAGCAGTACTTC. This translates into CASSLAPSSGELYEQYF.

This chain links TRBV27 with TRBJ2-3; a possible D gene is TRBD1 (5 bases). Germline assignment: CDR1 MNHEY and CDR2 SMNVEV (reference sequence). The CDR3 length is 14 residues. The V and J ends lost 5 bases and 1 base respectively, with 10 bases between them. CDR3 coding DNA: TGTGCCAGCAGTCAACTGACAGGCACAGATACGCAGTATTTT. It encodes CASSQLTGTDTQYF.

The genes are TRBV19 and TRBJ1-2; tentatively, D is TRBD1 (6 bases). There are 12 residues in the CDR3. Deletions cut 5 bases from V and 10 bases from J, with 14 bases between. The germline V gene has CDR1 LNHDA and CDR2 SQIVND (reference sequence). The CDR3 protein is CASSSQGTVYTF. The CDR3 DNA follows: TGTGCCAGTAGTTCGCAGGGGACCGTCTACACCTTC. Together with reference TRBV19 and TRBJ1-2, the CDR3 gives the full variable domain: DGGITQSPKYLFRKEGQNVTLSCEQNLNHDAMYWYRQDPGQGLRLIYYSQIVNDFQKGDIAEGYSVSREKKESFPLTVTSAQKNPTAFYLCASSSQGTVYTFGSGTRLTVV.

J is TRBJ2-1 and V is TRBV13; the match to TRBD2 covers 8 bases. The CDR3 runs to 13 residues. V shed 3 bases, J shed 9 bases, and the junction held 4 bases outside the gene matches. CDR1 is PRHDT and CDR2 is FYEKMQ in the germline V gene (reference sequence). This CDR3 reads CASSFGLAGEQFF. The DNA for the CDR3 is TGTGCCAGCAGCTTCGGACTAGCAGGTGAGCAGTTCTTC. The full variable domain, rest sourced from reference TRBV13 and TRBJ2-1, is AAGVIQSPRHLIKEKRETATLKCYPIPRHDTVYWYQQGPGQDPQFLISFYEKMQSDKGSIPDRFSAQQFSDYHSELNMSSLELGDSALYFCASSFGLAGEQFFGPGTRLTVL.

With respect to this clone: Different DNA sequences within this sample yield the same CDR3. The CDR3 loop is CASSVGGTSGQETQYF. As DNA, the CDR3 is TGTGCCAGCAGCGTAGGAGGGACTAGCGGACAAGAGACCCAGTACTTC. The rearrangement uses TRBV9 and TRBJ2-5, with TRBD2 identical over 11 bases. The germline gives CDR1 SGDLS, CDR2 YYNGEE. The length of the CDR3 is 16 residues. V lost 0 bases to trimming and J lost 2 bases; unmatched junction nucleotides: 3.

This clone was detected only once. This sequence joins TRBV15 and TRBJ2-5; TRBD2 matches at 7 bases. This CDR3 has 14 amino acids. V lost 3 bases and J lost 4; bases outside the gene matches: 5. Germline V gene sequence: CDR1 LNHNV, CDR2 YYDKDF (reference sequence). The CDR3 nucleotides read TGTGCCACCAGCAGCCGGCGGGGGACAGAGACCCAGTACTTC. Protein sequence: CATSSRRGTETQYF. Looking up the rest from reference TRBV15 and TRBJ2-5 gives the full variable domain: DAMVIQNPRYQVTQFGKPVTLSCSQTLNHNVMYWYQQKSSQAPKLLFHYYDKDFNNEADTPDNFQSRRPNTSFCFLDIRSPGLGDTAMYLCATSSRRGTETQYFGPGTRLLVL.

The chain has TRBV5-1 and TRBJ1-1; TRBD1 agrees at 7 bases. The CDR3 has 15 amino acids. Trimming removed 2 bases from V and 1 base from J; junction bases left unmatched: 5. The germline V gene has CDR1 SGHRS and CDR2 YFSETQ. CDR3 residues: CASSFTGAENTEAFF. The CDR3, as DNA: TGCGCCAGCAGCTTCACAGGGGCGGAGAACACTGAAGCTTTCTTT.

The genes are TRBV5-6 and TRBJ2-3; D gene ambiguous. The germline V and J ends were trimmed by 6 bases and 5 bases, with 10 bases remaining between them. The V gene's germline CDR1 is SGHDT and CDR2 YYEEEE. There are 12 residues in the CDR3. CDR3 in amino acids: CASTYLGDTQYF. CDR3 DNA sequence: TGTGCCAGCACCTACCTCGGAGATACGCAGTATTTT.